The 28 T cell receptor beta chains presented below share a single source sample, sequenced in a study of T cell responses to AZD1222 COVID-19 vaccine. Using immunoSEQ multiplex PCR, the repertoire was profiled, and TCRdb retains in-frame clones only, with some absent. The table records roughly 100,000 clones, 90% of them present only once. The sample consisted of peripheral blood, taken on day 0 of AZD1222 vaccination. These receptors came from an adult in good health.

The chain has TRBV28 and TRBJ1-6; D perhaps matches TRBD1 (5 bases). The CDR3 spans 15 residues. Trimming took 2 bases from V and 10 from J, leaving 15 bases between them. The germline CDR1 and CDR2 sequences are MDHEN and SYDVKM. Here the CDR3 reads CASSLGSPGGSPLHF. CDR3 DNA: TGTGCCAGCAGTTTAGGCAGTCCCGGGGGATCACCCCTCCACTTT.

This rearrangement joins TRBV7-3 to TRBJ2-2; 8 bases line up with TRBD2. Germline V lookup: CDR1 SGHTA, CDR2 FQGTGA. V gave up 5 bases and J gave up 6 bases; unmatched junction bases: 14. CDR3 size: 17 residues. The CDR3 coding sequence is TGTGCCAGCAGCCCCTCTCCCAGCGGGGGTAGTCCCGGGGAGCTGTTTTTT. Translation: CASSPSPSGGSPGELFF.

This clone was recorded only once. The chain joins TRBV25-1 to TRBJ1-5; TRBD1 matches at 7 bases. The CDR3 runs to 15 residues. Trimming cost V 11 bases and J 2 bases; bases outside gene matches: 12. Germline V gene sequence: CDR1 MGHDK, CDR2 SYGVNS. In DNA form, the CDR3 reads TGTGCCCACCTCGGCAACAGGGGTGGCAATCAGCCCCAGCATTTT. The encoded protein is CAHLGNRGGNQPQHF.

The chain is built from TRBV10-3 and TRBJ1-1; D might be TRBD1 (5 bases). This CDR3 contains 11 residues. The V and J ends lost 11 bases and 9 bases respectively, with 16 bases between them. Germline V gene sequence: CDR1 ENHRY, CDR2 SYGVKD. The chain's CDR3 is CAGGTLEKAFF. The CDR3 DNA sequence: TGTGCCGGCGGGACTTTAGAAAAAGCTTTCTTT.

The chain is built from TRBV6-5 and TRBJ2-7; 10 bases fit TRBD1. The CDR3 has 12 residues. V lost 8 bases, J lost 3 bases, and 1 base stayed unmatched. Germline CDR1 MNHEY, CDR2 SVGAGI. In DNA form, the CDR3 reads TGTGCCAGCGGGACAGGGGTCTACGAGCAGTACTTC. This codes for CASGTGVYEQYF.

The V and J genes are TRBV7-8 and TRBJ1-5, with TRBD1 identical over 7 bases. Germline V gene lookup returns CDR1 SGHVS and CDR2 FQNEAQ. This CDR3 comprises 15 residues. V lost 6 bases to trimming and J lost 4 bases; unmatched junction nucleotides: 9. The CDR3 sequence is CASSPLDRVNQPQHF. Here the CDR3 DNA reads TGTGCCAGCAGTCCTCTCGACAGGGTTAATCAGCCCCAGCATTTT.

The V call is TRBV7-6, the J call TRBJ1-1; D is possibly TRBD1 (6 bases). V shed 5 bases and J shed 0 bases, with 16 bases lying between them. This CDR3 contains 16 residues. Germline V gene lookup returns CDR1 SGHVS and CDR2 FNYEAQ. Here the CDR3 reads CASSRGGGQMNTEAFF. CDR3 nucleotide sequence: TGTGCCAGCAGCCGGGGGGGTGGACAGATGAACACTGAAGCTTTCTTT.

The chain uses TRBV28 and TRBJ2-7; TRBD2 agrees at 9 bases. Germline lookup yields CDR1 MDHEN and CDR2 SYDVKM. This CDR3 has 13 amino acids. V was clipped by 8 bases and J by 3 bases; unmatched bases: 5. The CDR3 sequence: CASELTSGYEQYF. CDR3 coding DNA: TGTGCCAGCGAACTGACTAGCGGCTACGAGCAGTACTTC.

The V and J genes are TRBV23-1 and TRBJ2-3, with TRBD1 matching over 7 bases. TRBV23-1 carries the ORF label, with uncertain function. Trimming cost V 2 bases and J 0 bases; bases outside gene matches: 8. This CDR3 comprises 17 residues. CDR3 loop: CASSQPPRQGSTDTQYF. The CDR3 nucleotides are TGCGCCAGCAGTCAACCCCCCCGACAGGGTAGCACAGATACGCAGTATTTT.

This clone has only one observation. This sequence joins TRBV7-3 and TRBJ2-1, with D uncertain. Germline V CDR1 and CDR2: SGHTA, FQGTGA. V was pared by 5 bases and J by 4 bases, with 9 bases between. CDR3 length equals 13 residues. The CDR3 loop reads CASSPGGYNEQFF. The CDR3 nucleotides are TGTGCCAGCAGCCCCGGCGGATACAATGAGCAGTTCTTC.

CDR3 nucleotides: TGTGCCATCAGTGAGTCTGGAGGAGGCACCGGGGAGCTGTTTTTT. This sequence encodes CAISESGGGTGELFF. This chain joins TRBV10-3 and TRBJ2-2, with D tentatively TRBD2 (5 bases). The germline V and J ends were trimmed by 0 bases and 4 bases, with 9 bases remaining between them. CDR3 length equals 15 residues. Germline-derived CDR1 and CDR2 are ENHRY and SYGVKD.

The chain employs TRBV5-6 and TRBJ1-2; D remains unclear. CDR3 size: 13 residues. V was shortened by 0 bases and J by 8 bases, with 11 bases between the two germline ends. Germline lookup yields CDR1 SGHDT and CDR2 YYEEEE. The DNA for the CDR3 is TGTGCCAGCAGCTTGGATGGCGGCGGAGGCTACACCTTC. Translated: CASSLDGGGGYTF.

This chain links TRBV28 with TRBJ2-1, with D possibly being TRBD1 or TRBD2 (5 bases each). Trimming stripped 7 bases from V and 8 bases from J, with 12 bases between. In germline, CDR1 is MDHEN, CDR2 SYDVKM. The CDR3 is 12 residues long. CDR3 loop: CASTLRGDEQFF. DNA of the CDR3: TGTGCCAGCACCTTGAGGGGCGATGAGCAGTTCTTC.

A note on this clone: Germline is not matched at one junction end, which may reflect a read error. The CDR3 loop reads CASSLTPDSPLHF. DNA for the CDR3: TGTGCTAGCAGCTTAACACCCGATTCACCCCTCCACTTT. This rearrangement joins TRBV7-7 to TRBJ1-6; D is unresolved. This CDR3 region has 13 residues. Germline CDR1 SSHAT, CDR2 FNYEAQ (reference sequence).

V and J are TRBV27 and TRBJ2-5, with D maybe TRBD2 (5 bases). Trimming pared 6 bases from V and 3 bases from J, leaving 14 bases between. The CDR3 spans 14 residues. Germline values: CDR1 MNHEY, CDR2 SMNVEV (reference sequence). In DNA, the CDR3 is TGTGCCAGCAGCCGTCGGGTGGGAGAAGAGACCCAGTACTTC. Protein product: CASSRRVGEETQYF.

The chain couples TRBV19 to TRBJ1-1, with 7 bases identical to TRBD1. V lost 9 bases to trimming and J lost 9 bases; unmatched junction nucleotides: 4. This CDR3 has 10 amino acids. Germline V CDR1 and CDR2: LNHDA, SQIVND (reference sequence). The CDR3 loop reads CASHRGKAFF. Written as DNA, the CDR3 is TGTGCCAGCCACAGGGGTAAAGCTTTCTTT.

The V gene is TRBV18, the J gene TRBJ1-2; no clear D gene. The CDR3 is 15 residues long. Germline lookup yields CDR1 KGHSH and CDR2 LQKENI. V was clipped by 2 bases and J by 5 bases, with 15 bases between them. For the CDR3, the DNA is TGTGCCAGCTCACCAATGGGTGGACGGCCATATGGCTACACCTTC. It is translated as CASSPMGGRPYGYTF.

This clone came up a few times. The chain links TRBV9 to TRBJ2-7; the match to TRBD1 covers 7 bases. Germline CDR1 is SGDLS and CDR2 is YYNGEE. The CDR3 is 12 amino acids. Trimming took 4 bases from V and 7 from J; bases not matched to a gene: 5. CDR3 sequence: CASSKQGNEQYF. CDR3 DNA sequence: TGTGCCAGCAGCAAACAGGGGAATGAGCAGTACTTC. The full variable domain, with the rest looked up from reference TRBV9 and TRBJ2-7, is DSGVTQTPKHLITATGQRVTLRCSPRSGDLSVYWYQQSLDQGLQFLIQYYNGEERAKGNILERFSAQQFPDLHSELNLSSLELGDSALYFCASSKQGNEQYFGPGTRLTVT.

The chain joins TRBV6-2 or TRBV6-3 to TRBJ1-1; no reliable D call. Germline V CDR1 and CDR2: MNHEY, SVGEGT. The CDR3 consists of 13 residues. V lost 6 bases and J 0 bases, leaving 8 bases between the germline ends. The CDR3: CASSPPMNTEAFF. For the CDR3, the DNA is TGTGCCAGCAGCCCGCCCATGAACACTGAAGCTTTCTTT.

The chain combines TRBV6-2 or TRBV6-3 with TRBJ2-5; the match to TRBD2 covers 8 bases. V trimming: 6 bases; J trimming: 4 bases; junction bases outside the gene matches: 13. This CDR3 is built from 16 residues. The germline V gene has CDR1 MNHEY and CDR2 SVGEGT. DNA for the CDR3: TGTGCCAGCAGCTTGGGACTAGTCGGGGGGGGAGAGACCCAGTACTTC. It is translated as CASSLGLVGGGETQYF.

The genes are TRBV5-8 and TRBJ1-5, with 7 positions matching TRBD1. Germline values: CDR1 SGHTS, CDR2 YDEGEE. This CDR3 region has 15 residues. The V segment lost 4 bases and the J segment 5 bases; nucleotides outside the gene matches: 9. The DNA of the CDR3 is TGTGCCAGCAGCCCGTCCCGGGACAGAGATCAGCCCCAGCATTTT. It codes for CASSPSRDRDQPQHF.

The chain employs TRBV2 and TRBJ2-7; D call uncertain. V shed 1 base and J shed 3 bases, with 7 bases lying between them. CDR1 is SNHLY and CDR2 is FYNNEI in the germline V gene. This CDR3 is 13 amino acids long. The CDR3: CASSEVVNYEQYF. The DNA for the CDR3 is TGTGCCAGCAGTGAAGTGGTTAACTACGAGCAGTACTTC.

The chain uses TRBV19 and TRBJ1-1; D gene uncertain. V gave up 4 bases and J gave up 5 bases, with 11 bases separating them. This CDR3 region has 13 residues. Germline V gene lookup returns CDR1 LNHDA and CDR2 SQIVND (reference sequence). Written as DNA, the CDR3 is TGTGCCAGTAGTACAACTCGGCGAACTGAAGCTTTCTTT. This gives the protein CASSTTRRTEAFF.

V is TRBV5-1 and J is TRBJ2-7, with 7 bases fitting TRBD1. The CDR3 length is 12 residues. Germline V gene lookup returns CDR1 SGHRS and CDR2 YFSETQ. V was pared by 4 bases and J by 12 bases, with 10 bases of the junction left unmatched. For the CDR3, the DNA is TGCGCCAGCAGCGGGGGACAGCTCGAGTGGTACTTC. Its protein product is CASSGGQLEWYF.

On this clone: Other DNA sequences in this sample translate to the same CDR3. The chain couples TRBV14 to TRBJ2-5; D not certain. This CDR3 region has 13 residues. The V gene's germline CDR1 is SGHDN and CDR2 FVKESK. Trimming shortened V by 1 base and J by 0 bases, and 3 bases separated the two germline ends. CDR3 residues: CASSQGYQETQYF. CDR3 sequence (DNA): TGTGCCAGCAGCCAAGGGTACCAAGAGACCCAGTACTTC.

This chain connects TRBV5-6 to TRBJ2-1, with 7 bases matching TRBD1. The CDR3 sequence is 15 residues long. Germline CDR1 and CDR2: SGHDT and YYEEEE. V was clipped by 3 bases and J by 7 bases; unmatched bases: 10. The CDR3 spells CASSSTGFLTNEQFF. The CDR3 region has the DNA TGTGCCAGCAGCTCGACAGGGTTCCTTACGAATGAGCAGTTCTTC.

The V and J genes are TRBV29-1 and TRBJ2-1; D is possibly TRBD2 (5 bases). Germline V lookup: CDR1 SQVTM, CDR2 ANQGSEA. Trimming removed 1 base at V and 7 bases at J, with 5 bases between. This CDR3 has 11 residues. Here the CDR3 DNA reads TGCAGCGTTGAAGCGGGGAATGAGCAGTTCTTC. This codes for CSVEAGNEQFF.

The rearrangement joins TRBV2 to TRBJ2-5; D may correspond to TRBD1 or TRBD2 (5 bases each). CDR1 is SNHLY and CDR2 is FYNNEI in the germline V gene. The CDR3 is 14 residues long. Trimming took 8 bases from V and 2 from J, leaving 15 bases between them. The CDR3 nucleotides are TGTGCCAGCGTTAGGTTTGGGGGACAAGAGACCCAGTACTTC. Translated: CASVRFGGQETQYF.